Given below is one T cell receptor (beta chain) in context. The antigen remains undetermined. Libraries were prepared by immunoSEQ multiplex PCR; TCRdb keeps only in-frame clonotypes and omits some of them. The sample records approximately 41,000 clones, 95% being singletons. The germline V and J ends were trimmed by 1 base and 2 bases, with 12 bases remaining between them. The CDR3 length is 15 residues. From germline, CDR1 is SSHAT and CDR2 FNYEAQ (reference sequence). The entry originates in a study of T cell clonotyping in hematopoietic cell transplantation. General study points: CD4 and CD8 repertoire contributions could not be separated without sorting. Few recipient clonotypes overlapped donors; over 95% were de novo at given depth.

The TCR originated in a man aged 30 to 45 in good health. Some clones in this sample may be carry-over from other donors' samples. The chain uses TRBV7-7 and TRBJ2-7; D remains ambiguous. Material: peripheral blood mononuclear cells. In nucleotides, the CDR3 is TGTGCCAGCAGCTTAGGGGCAGGATCGCCCTACGAGCAGTACTTC. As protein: CASSLGAGSPYEQYF. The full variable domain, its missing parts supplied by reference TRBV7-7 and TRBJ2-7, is GAGVSQSPRYKVTKRGQDVTLRCDPISSHATLYWYQQALGQGPEFLTYFNYEAQPDKSGLPSDRFSAERPEGSISTLTIQRTEQRDSAMYRCASSLGAGSPYEQYFGPGTRLTVT.